This TCR beta chain was recorded in a study of CD8 T cells in Susac syndrome. The RNA input was 0.5 to 1 ug, and it was reverse transcribed with random hexamers. TCRdb reprocessed the immunoSEQ multiplex PCR reads with MiXCR, giving one entry per CDR3 protein. The sample shows approximately 110,000 distinct CDR3 sequences, about 95% of them seen only once. FACS was used to enrich TEMRA cells, whereas the CD8+ and CD4+ T cells were obtained by negative isolation. The V gene's germline CDR1 is GTSNPN and CDR2 SVGIG (reference sequence). The CDR3 runs to 13 residues. V dropped 2 bases and J dropped 1 base, with 8 bases sitting between them.

This clonotype was obtained from a human donor in good health. The V and J genes are TRBV30 and TRBJ1-1; D might be TRBD1 (5 bases). The sample was CD4+ T cells from PBMCs. As DNA, the CDR3 is TGTGCCTGGAGTCTCACAGGGAACACTGAAGCTTTCTTT. As protein: CAWSLTGNTEAFF.